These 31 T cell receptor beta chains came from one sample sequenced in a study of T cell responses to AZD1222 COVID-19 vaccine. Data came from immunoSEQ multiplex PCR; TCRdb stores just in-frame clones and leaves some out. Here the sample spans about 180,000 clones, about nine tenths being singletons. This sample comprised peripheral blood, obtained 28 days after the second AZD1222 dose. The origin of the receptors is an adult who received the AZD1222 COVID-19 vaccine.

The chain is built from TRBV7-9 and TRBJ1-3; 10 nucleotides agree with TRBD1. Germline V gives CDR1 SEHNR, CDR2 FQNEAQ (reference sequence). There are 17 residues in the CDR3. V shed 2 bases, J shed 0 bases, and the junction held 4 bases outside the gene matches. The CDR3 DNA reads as TGTGCCAGCAGCTTATGGACAGGGGGAACCTCTGGAAACACCATATATTTT. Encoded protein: CASSLWTGGTSGNTIYF.

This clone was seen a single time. CDR3 nucleotides: TGTGCCAGCACCTGGGGTCCGGGGACAGTCGTGCCTGGGGCCAACGTCCTGACTTTC. This sequence encodes CASTWGPGTVVPGANVLTF. The chain carries TRBV7-9 and TRBJ2-6; 7 positions match TRBD1. CDR1 SEHNR and CDR2 FQNEAQ come from the germline V gene (reference sequence). The V gene end was trimmed by 7 bases and the J gene end by 2 bases; junction bases not matched to a gene: 17. The CDR3 runs to 19 residues.

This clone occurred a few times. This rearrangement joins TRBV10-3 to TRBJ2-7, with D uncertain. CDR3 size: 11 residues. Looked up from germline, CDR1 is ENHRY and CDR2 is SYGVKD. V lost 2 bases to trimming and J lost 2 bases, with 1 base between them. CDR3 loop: CAISEAYEQYF. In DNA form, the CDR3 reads TGTGCCATCAGTGAGGCCTACGAGCAGTACTTC.

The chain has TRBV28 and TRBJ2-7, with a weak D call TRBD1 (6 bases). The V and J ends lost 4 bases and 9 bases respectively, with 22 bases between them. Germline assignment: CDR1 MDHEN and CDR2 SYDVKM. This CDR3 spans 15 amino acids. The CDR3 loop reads CASSSGQTGGVGQYF. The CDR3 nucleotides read TGTGCCAGCAGTTCAGGACAGACTGGTGGGGTGGGGCAGTACTTC.

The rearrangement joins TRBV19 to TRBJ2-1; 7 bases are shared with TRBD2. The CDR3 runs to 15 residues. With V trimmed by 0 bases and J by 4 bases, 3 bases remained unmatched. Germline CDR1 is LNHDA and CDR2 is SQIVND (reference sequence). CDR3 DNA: TGTGCCAGTAGTATAGAAGCGGGGAGATACAATGAGCAGTTCTTC. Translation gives CASSIEAGRYNEQFF. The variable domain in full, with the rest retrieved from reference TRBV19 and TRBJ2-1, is DGGITQSPKYLFRKEGQNVTLSCEQNLNHDAMYWYRQDPGQGLRLIYYSQIVNDFQKGDIAEGYSVSREKKESFPLTVTSAQKNPTAFYLCASSIEAGRYNEQFFGPGTRLTVL.

The DNA for the CDR3 is TGTGCCAGCCCACTCCCTGGTAGCGAGACCAATGAGCAGTTCTTC. Translating gives CASPLPGSETNEQFF. The chain recombines TRBV18 with TRBJ2-1; D might be TRBD2 (5 bases). Germline CDR1 KGHSH, CDR2 LQKENI. The CDR3 extends over 15 amino acids. V was trimmed by 8 bases and J by 6 bases, leaving 20 bases between them.

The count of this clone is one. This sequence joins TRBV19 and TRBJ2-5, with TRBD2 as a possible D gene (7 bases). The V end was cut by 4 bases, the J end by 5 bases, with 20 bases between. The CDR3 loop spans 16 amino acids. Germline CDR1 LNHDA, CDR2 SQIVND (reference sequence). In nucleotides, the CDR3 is TGTGCCAGTAGTAGGGGGGGCGGGACTACTGCTGAGACCCAGTACTTC. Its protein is CASSRGGGTTAETQYF.

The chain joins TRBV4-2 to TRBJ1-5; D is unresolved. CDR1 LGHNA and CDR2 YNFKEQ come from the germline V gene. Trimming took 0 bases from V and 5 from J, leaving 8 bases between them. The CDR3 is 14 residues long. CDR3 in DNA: TGTGCCAGCAGCCAAGACCGTGGAGATCAGCCCCAGCATTTT. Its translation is CASSQDRGDQPQHF.

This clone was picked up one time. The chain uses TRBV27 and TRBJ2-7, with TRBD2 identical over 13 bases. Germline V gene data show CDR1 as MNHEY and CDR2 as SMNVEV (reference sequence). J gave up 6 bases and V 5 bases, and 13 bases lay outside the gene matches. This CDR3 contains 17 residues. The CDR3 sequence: CASSPSGTSGINGEQYF. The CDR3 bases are TGTGCCAGCAGTCCATCCGGGACTAGCGGGATAAATGGCGAGCAGTACTTC.

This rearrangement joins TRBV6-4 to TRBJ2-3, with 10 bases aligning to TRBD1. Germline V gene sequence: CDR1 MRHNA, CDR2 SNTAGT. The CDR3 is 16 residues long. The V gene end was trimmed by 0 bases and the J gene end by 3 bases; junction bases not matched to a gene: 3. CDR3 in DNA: TGTGCCAGCAGTGACTCGACAGGGGGCGCGACAGATACGCAGTATTTT. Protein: CASSDSTGGATDTQYF.

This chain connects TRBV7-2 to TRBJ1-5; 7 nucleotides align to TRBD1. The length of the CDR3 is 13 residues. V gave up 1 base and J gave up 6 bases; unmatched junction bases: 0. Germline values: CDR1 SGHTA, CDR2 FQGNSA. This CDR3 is CASSLGQGQPQHF. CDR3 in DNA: TGTGCCAGCAGCTTAGGACAGGGTCAGCCCCAGCATTTT.

In DNA, the CDR3 is TGTGCCAGTAGTATCAGGACAGGGGGCGGGGATACGCAGTATTTT. The encoded protein is CASSIRTGGGDTQYF. This chain connects TRBV19 to TRBJ2-3; 11 bases line up with TRBD1. J gave up 6 bases and V 3 bases, and 5 bases lay outside the gene matches. The CDR3 runs to 15 residues. Germline assignment: CDR1 LNHDA and CDR2 SQIVND (reference sequence).

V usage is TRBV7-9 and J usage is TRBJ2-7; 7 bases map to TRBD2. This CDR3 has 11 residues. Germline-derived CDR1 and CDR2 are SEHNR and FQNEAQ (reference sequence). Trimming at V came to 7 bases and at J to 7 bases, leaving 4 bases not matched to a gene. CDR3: CASTAGEEQYF. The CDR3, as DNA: TGTGCCAGCACCGCGGGGGAGGAGCAGTACTTC.

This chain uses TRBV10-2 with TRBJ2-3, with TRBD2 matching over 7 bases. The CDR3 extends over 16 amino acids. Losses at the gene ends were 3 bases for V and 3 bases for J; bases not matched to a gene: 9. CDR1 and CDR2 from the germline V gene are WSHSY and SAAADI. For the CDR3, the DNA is TGCGCCAGCAGTGACCGGGGCGGGAGTGGGACAGATACGCAGTATTTT. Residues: CASSDRGGSGTDTQYF.

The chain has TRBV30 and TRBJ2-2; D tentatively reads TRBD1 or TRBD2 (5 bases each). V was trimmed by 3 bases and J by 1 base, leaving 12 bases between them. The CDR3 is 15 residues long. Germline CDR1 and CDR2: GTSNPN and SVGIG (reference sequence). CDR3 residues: CAWRVVGGNTGELFF. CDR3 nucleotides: TGTGCCTGGAGGGTCGTTGGGGGGAACACCGGGGAGCTGTTTTTT.

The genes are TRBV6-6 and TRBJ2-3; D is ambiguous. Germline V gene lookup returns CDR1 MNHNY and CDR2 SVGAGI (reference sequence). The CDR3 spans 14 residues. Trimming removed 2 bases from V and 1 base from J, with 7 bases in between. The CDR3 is CASSYISGTDTQYF. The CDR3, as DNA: TGTGCCAGCAGTTACATTTCAGGCACAGATACGCAGTATTTT.

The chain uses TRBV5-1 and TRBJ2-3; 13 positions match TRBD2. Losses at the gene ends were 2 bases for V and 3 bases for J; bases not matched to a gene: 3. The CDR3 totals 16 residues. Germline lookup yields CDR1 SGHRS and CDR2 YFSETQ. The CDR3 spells CASSFLLAGGTDTQYF. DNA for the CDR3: TGCGCCAGCAGCTTTCTACTAGCGGGGGGGACAGATACGCAGTATTTT.

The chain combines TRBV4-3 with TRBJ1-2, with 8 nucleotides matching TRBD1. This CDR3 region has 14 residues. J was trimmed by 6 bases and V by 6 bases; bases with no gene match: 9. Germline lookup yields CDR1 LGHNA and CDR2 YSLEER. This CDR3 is CASRGMAGGDGYTF. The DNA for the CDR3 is TGCGCCAGCAGGGGCATGGCAGGGGGCGATGGCTACACCTTC.

The CDR3 DNA is TGTGCCAGCAGTCCAGGGACGGGGAACACCGGGGAGCTGTTTTTT. Encoded protein: CASSPGTGNTGELFF. The chain links TRBV6-4 to TRBJ2-2, with D perhaps being TRBD1 or TRBD2 (5 bases each). From germline, CDR1 is MRHNA and CDR2 SNTAGT. The CDR3 loop spans 15 amino acids. The V and J ends lost 5 bases and 1 base respectively, with 11 bases between them.

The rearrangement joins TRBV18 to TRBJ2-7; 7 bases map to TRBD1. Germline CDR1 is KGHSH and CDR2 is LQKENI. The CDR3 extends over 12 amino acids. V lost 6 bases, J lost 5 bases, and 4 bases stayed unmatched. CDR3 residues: CASSPGTDEQYF. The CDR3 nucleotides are TGTGCCAGCTCTCCCGGGACAGACGAGCAGTACTTC.

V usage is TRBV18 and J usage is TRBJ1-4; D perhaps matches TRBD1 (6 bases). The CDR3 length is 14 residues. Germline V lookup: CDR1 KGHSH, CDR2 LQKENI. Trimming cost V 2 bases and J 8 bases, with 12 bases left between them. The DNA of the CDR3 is TGTGCCAGCTCACCAGGGGGGGCGGAGGAAAAACTGTTTTTT. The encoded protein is CASSPGGAEEKLFF.

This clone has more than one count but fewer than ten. The CDR3 is CASSGPGTRREAFF. The DNA for the CDR3 is TGTGCCAGTAGTGGCCCCGGGACAAGAAGGGAAGCTTTCTTT. The chain combines TRBV19 with TRBJ1-1, with D possibly matching TRBD1 (6 bases). V was pared by 5 bases and J by 8 bases, with 18 bases between. The CDR3 consists of 14 residues. Germline V gene lookup returns CDR1 LNHDA and CDR2 SQIVND (reference sequence).

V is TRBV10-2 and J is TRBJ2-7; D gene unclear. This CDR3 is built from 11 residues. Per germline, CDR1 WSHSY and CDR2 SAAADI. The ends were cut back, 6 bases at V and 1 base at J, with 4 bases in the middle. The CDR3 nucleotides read TGCGCCAGCAGCCCGTCCTACGAGCAGTACTTC. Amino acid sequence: CASSPSYEQYF.

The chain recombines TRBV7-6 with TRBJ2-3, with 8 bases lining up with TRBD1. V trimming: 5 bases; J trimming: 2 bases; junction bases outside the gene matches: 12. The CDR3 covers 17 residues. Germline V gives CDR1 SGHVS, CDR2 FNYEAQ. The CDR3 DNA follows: TGTGCCAGCAGCCCGTACCGGGACAGGAGCTTCACAGATACGCAGTATTTT. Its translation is CASSPYRDRSFTDTQYF.

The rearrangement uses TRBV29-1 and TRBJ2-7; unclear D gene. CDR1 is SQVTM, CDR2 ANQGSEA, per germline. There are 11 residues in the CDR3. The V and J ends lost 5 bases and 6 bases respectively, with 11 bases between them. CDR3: CSVRHLAEQYF. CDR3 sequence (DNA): TGCAGCGTTCGCCACCTCGCCGAGCAGTACTTC.

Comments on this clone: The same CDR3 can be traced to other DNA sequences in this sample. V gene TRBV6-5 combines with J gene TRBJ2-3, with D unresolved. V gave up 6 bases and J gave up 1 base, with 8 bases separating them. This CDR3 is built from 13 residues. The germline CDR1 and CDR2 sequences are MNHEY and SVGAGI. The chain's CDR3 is CASRGQGTDTQYF. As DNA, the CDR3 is TGTGCCAGCAGAGGCCAAGGCACAGATACGCAGTATTTT.

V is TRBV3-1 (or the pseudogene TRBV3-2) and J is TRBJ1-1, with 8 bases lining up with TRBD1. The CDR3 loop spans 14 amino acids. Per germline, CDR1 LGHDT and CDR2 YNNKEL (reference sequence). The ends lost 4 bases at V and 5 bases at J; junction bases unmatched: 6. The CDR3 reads CASSLQGGWTEAFF. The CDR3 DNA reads TGTGCCAGCAGCCTACAGGGGGGGTGGACTGAAGCTTTCTTT.

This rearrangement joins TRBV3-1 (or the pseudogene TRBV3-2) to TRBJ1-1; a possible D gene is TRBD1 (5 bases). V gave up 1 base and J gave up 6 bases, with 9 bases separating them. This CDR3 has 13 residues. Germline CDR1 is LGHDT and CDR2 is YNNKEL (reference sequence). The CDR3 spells CASSQVWGAEAFF. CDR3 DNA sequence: TGTGCCAGCAGCCAAGTCTGGGGGGCTGAAGCTTTCTTT.

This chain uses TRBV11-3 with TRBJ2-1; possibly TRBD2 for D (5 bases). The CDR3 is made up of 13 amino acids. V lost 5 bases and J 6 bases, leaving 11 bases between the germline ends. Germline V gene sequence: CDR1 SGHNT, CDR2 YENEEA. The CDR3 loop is CASSPSSINEQFF. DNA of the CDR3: TGTGCCAGCAGCCCTTCTAGCATCAATGAGCAGTTCTTC.

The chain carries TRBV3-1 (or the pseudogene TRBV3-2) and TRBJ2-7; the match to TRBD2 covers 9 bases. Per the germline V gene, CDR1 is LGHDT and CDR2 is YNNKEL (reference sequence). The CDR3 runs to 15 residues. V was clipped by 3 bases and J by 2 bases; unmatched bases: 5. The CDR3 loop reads CASSQAPSGAYEQYF. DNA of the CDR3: TGTGCCAGCAGCCAGGCACCTAGCGGGGCCTACGAGCAGTACTTC.

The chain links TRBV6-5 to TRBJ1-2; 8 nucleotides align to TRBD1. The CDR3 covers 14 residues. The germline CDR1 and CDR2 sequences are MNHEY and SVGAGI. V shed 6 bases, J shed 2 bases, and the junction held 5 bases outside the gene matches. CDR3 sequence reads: CASSRQGPNYGYTF. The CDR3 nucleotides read TGTGCCAGCAGCCGACAGGGGCCCAACTATGGCTACACCTTC.